The rows below give T cell receptor beta chains drawn from one sample of a study of blood T cell repertoires in COVID-19. The assay was immunoSEQ multiplex PCR, and TCRdb's table has in-frame clones only and misses some. The sample has about 380,000 clones; more than 70% are singletons. Sequenced sample: PBMCs or T cells enriched from blood (not recorded which). These receptors were collected from a man between 25 and 39 years old who had recovered from COVID-19. The CDR3 runs from the conserved cysteine through the conserved F or W. Each record gives: clone size, D gene, J gene, V gene, CDR3 protein, CDR3 DNA. The D gene is left open where the match is weak. Size values are once, few and many counts, or a class for expanded clones, and some rows have none.

>-|-|TRBJ2-1|TRBV29-1
CSVGPNRAYNEQFF
TGCAGCGTTGGGCCGAACAGGGCATACAATGAGCAGTTCTTC
>-|TRBD2|TRBJ2-2|TRBV4-2
CASSPRTSGVTGELFF
TGTGCCAGCAGCCCTAGGACTAGCGGAGTCACCGGGGAGCTGTTTTTT
>-|-|TRBJ1-1|TRBV6-4
CASSRSGLNTEAFF
TGTGCCAGCAGTCGCAGTGGCCTGAACACTGAAGCTTTCTTT
>-|-|TRBJ2-1|TRBV18
CASSPRGGPNEQFF
TGTGCCAGCTCACCACGGGGGGGCCCGAATGAGCAGTTCTTC
>once|TRBD1|TRBJ1-1|TRBV6-2/TRBV6-3
CASSTRTGRLEAFF
TGTGCCAGCAGTACTCGGACAGGCCGCCTTGAAGCTTTCTTT
>-|TRBD1|TRBJ1-5|TRBV27
CASKPGQGGQPQHF
TGTGCCAGCAAACCGGGACAGGGCGGTCAGCCCCAGCATTTT
>-|-|TRBJ1-2|TRBV27
CASSLDSDYGYTF
TGTGCCAGCAGTTTGGACAGCGACTATGGCTACACCTTC
>-|-|TRBJ1-5|TRBV7-9
CASSLALNQPQHF
TGTGCCAGCAGCTTAGCTCTTAATCAGCCCCAGCATTTT
>-|-|TRBJ2-5|TRBV4-1
CASSRGMGAGGETQYF
TGCGCCAGCAGCCGCGGGATGGGGGCAGGGGGGGAGACCCAGTACTTC
>-|TRBD1|TRBJ1-2|TRBV19
CASSSRTGPDYGYTF
TGTGCCAGTAGTTCCCGGACAGGGCCAGACTATGGCTACACCTTC
>-|-|TRBJ2-3|TRBV2
CASSSSTDTQYF
TGTGCCAGCAGTTCTAGCACAGATACGCAGTATTTT
>few|-|TRBJ2-2|TRBV12-3/TRBV12-4
CASTPRGTTELFF
TGTGCCAGCACCCCGAGGGGGACAACGGAGCTGTTTTTT
>-|TRBD1|TRBJ2-3|TRBV25-1
CASRNDRGSDTQYF
TGTGCCAGCAGGAACGACAGGGGCTCAGATACGCAGTATTTT
>once|-|TRBJ2-5|TRBV5-4
CASSAERYETQYF
TGTGCCAGCAGCGCAGAGCGGTACGAGACCCAGTACTTC
>-|-|TRBJ1-1|TRBV2
CASKGQGNTEAFF
TGTGCCAGCAAGGGGCAGGGAAACACTGAAGCTTTCTTT
>-|-|TRBJ2-6|TRBV6-5
CATTRANVLTF
TGTGCCACCACTAGGGCCAACGTCCTGACTTTC
>-|-|TRBJ1-5|TRBV6-2/TRBV6-3
CASSSPGRTQPQHF
TGTGCCAGCAGTTCACCAGGGAGGACTCAGCCCCAGCATTTT
>-|-|TRBJ1-2|TRBV18
CASSPIGGGPDGYTF
TGTGCCAGCTCACCAATTGGGGGAGGCCCAGATGGCTACACCTTC
>-|TRBD1|TRBJ1-5|TRBV6-1
CASSSRTGANQPQHF
TGTGCCAGCAGTTCCAGGACAGGGGCAAATCAGCCCCAGCATTTT
>-|-|TRBJ1-4|TRBV7-9
CASSRPRFQDEKLFF
TGTGCCAGCAGCCGCCCCAGGTTCCAGGATGAAAAACTGTTTTTT
>once|TRBD2|TRBJ2-5|TRBV7-9
CASSLGTSEGETQYF
TGTGCCAGCAGCTTAGGGACTAGCGAGGGGGAGACCCAGTACTTC
>-|-|TRBJ1-4|TRBV9
CASSSGQTSQEKLFF
TGTGCCAGCAGCTCAGGGCAGACTAGCCAGGAAAAACTGTTTTTT
>-|-|TRBJ1-4|TRBV12-3/TRBV12-4
CASSLLRREKLFF
TGTGCCAGCAGTTTGCTGCGGCGGGAAAAACTGTTTTTT
>-|TRBD2|TRBJ2-5|TRBV4-2
CASSQDPGLQETQYF
TGTGCCAGCAGCCAAGATCCGGGACTACAAGAGACCCAGTACTTC
>-|-|TRBJ2-7|TRBV7-8
CASSLNYGGYEQYF
TGTGCCAGCAGCTTAAACTACGGGGGCTACGAGCAGTACTTC
>-|TRBD1|TRBJ1-6|TRBV9
CASSSPTGESPLHF
TGTGCCAGCAGCTCGCCGACAGGGGAATCACCCCTCCACTTT
>-|-|TRBJ2-3|TRBV6-5
CASSSKGLSTDTQYF
TGTGCCAGCTCCTCCAAGGGACTCAGCACAGATACGCAGTATTTT
>once|TRBD1|TRBJ2-2|TRBV25-1
CASAPQGASGELFF
TGTGCCAGCGCCCCACAGGGGGCCTCCGGGGAGCTGTTTTTT
>-|TRBD2|TRBJ2-2|TRBV9
CASSHLRGEGTGELFF
TGTGCCAGCAGCCACCTTAGAGGGGAGGGCACCGGGGAGCTGTTTTTT
>-|-|TRBJ2-2|TRBV6-5
CASTRGTGELFF
TGTGCCAGCACCAGGGGCACCGGGGAGCTGTTTTTT
>-|-|TRBJ2-7|TRBV6-5
CASSRGPEQYF
TGTGCCAGCAGCAGGGGACCCGAGCAGTACTTC
>-|-|TRBJ1-3|TRBV12-3/TRBV12-4
CASSGGIGNTIYF
TGTGCCAGCAGTGGGGGGATTGGAAACACCATATATTTT
>once|-|TRBJ1-1|TRBV3-1/TRBV3-2
CASSQDGPLTEAFF
TGTGCCAGCAGCCAAGATGGGCCCCTCACTGAAGCTTTCTTT
>-|-|TRBJ2-1|TRBV7-6
CASSLDSTDNEQFF
TGTGCCAGCAGCTTAGATTCGACAGACAATGAGCAGTTCTTC
>few|-|TRBJ1-3|TRBV6-6
CASLREAGNTIYF
TGTGCCAGCCTCCGGGAGGCTGGAAACACCATATATTTT
>-|-|TRBJ2-1|TRBV4-3
CASSQTLGGNEQFF
TGCGCCAGCAGCCAAACCTTAGGGGGAAATGAGCAGTTCTTC
>-|-|TRBJ1-2|TRBV4-1
CASSQERQERVSGYTF
TGCGCCAGCAGCCAAGAGCGACAGGAACGGGTTAGCGGCTACACCTTC
>-|-|TRBJ1-2|TRBV6-1
CASSEPGTTNYGYTF
TGTGCCAGCAGTGAACCTGGGACAACTAACTATGGCTACACCTTC
>-|-|TRBJ2-7|TRBV10-3
CAISESGQTYEQYF
TGTGCCATCAGTGAGTCGGGACAAACCTACGAGCAGTACTTC
>-|TRBD1|TRBJ2-1|TRBV7-6
CASSLEGTGGYNEQFF
TGTGCCAGCAGCTTAGAGGGGACAGGGGGTTACAATGAGCAGTTCTTC
>-|TRBD1|TRBJ2-7|TRBV5-1
CASSSDRASRTFTYEQYF
TGCGCCAGCAGCTCGGACAGGGCTTCCCGAACTTTTACCTACGAGCAGTACTTC
>-|-|TRBJ1-3|TRBV30
CAWSVHSSGNTIYF
TGTGCCTGGAGTGTTCACAGCTCTGGAAACACCATATATTTT
>-|-|TRBJ2-3|TRBV6-2/TRBV6-3
CASSYETAPDTQYF
TGTGCCAGCAGTTACGAGACAGCTCCAGATACGCAGTATTTT
>-|-|TRBJ1-2|TRBV12-3/TRBV12-4
CASSLSTEGGYTF
TGTGCCAGCAGTTTGAGTACAGAGGGCGGCTACACCTTC
>-|-|TRBJ2-1|TRBV4-1
CASSPGQDSFNEQFF
TGCGCCAGCAGCCCAGGGCAGGATAGTTTCAATGAGCAGTTCTTC
>-|-|TRBJ1-6|TRBV11-2
CASSSDFLYNSPLHF
TGTGCCAGCAGCTCGGACTTCCTCTATAATTCACCCCTCCACTTT
>-|TRBD1|TRBJ1-2|TRBV30
CAWSGTGGYGYTF
TGTGCCTGGAGTGGGACAGGGGGCTATGGCTACACCTTC
>-|-|TRBJ2-1|TRBV5-6
CASSPDPTGTPYNEQFF
TGTGCCAGCAGCCCCGACCCTACCGGGACACCATACAATGAGCAGTTCTTC